This entry features one T cell receptor (beta chain) sequence. Antigen specificity is unknown. TCRdb recomputed calls from the reads with MiXCR, one row per CDR3 protein. This sample has about 680,000 distinct CDR3 sequences, with roughly a quarter found just once. This sample was taken from a study of T cell repertoires in cytomegalovirus infection. Study-wide context: Public TCR beta signatures marked donors with CMV infection and the matching HLA. Study-level points and caveats: HLA-C-restricted CMV clonotypes gave the most frequent clonotype in two of eight donors. The cumulative frequency of public TCR beta families identified carriers of CMV plus the relevant HLA.

Trimming removed 6 bases from V and 2 bases from J; junction bases left unmatched: 10. The CDR3 covers 16 residues. Germline CDR1 and CDR2: MDHEN and SYDVKM. The sequenced sample was CD8+ T cells from PBMCs. The source of this sequence is a human donor in good health (CMV status not recorded). Some clones in this sample may be carry-over from other donors' samples. The chain is built from TRBV28 and TRBJ2-3, with TRBD1 identical over 8 bases. The CDR3 DNA sequence: TGTGCCAGCAGCCCTTCCAGGGGGCGCGACACAGATACGCAGTATTTT. It is translated as CASSPSRGRDTDTQYF.